The clone carrying this TCR beta chain has a count of ten or more. Germline and junction disagree at one end, which may indicate a read error. The sample comes from a study of blood T cell repertoires in COVID-19. Measured with immunoSEQ multiplex PCR; TCRdb has only the in-frame clones, and not every one. This sample has about 180,000 clones, with 86% found just once. This TCR derives from a man in his sixties or seventies with active or convalescent COVID-19. The sequenced sample consisted of peripheral blood.

The CDR3, as DNA: TGTGCCAGCACTTACCTGGCGAACACTGAAGCTTTCTTT. As protein: CASTYLANTEAFF. This chain joins TRBV6-2 or TRBV6-3 and TRBJ1-1, with D hard to call. This CDR3 is 13 amino acids long. Germline lookup yields CDR1 MNHEY and CDR2 SVGEGT.